The next 15 T cell receptor beta chains were all read from a single sample in a study of T cells in Graves' hyperthyroidism and ophthalmopathy. RNA transcripts were the template for amplifying TCR beta CDR3 regions. First-round RT-PCR with HTBI primers amplified the TCR CDR3 region. TCRdb analysed the multiplex PCR reads with MiXCR anew, one entry per CDR3 protein. The table has about 290,000 distinct CDR3 sequences, 13% seen once; the top ten hold almost 8%. Material: blood. The receptors stem from a woman aged 25-40 years with Graves' hyperthyroidism that later progressed to Graves' ophthalmopathy.

The rearrangement joins TRBV7-3 to TRBJ2-1; 11 nucleotides agree with TRBD2. Germline CDR1 SGHTA, CDR2 FQGTGA. With V trimmed by 6 bases and J by 8 bases, 15 bases remained unmatched. The CDR3 has 17 residues. CDR3 amino acids: CASSLTSGSSGFDEQFF. The CDR3 coding sequence is TGTGCCAGCAGTCTTACTAGCGGGAGCAGCGGGTTCGATGAGCAGTTCTTC. The whole variable domain, filled in from reference TRBV7-3 and TRBJ2-1, reads GAGVSQTPSNKVTEKGKYVELRCDPISGHTALYWYRQSLGQGPEFLIYFQGTGAADDSGLPNDRFFAVRPEGSVSTLKIQRTERGDSAVYLCASSLTSGSSGFDEQFFGPGTRLTVL.

This clonotype was detected many times. The V gene is TRBV28, the J gene TRBJ2-1; possible D gene TRBD2, 6 bases. This CDR3 region has 14 residues. CDR1 and CDR2 from the germline V gene are MDHEN and SYDVKM. Trimming removed 4 bases from V and 9 bases from J, with 16 bases in between. The CDR3 is CASSSAASVGEQFF. The CDR3 DNA follows: TGTGCCAGCAGTTCGGCGGCTAGCGTCGGTGAGCAGTTCTTC.

This clonotype was observed a few times. V is TRBV19 and J is TRBJ2-1, with D possibly TRBD1 on 6 matching bases. The CDR3 loop spans 16 amino acids. Looked up from germline, CDR1 is LNHDA and CDR2 is SQIVND (reference sequence). Trimming cost V 5 bases and J 3 bases, with 17 bases left between them. CDR3 loop: CASSLQGKGYYNEQFF. In DNA form, the CDR3 reads TGTGCCAGTAGTTTGCAGGGGAAAGGGTACTACAATGAGCAGTTCTTC. The complete variable domain, with remaining parts taken from reference TRBV19 and TRBJ2-1, reads DGGITQSPKYLFRKEGQNVTLSCEQNLNHDAMYWYRQDPGQGLRLIYYSQIVNDFQKGDIAEGYSVSREKKESFPLTVTSAQKNPTAFYLCASSLQGKGYYNEQFFGPGTRLTVL.

A remark on this clonotype: One end of the junction varies from germline; a read error may be responsible. The chain employs TRBV28 and TRBJ1-5; TRBD1 aligns across 7 bases. CDR1 and CDR2 (germline): MDHEN, SYDVKM. This CDR3 spans 15 amino acids. CDR3 in DNA: TGTGCCAGCAGCGCAGGGGGAAGGGGCAATCGGCCCCAGCATTTT. This sequence encodes CASSAGGRGNRPQHF.

This clonotype occurred many times. The rearrangement links TRBV7-2 to TRBJ1-1, with D possibly being TRBD1 (5 bases). This CDR3 has 15 amino acids. The germline V gene has CDR1 SGHTA and CDR2 FQGNSA. V lost 1 base to trimming and J lost 1 base, with 10 bases between them. This CDR3 reads CASSLVSRENTEAFF. CDR3 sequence (DNA): TGTGCCAGCAGCTTAGTTAGCAGGGAGAACACTGAAGCTTTCTTT. Drawing the rest from reference TRBV7-2 and TRBJ1-1, the complete variable domain is GAGVSQSPSNKVTEKGKDVELRCDPISGHTALYWYRQSLGQGLEFLIYFQGNSAPDKSGLPSDRFSAERTGGSVSTLTIQRTQQEDSAVYLCASSLVSRENTEAFFGQGTRLTVV.

This clonotype was seen at least ten times. V and J are TRBV6-2 or TRBV6-3 and TRBJ1-5; a possible D gene is TRBD1 (5 bases). Trimming removed 2 bases at V and 4 bases at J, with 9 bases between. The CDR3 loop spans 14 amino acids. Germline CDR1 MNHEY, CDR2 SVGEGT. The CDR3, as DNA: TGTGCCAGCAGTTACGGGGCAGGGAATCAGCCCCAGCATTTT. Translated, it gives CASSYGAGNQPQHF.

This clonotype has at least ten counts. The rearrangement uses TRBV28 and TRBJ2-7, with D unclear. Trimming shortened V by 6 bases and J by 2 bases, and 11 bases separated the two germline ends. CDR1 MDHEN and CDR2 SYDVKM come from the germline V gene. There are 13 residues in the CDR3. CDR3 nucleotide sequence: TGTGCCAGCAGCCCGACGGCGACCTACGAGCAGTACTTC. Protein sequence: CASSPTATYEQYF.

This clonotype was seen many times. CDR3 residues: CASSYTVAGNSYGYTF. The CDR3 DNA sequence: TGTGCCAGCAGTTACACAGTGGCCGGCAATTCCTACGGCTACACCTTC. The chain combines TRBV6-6 with TRBJ1-2, with D unclear. Germline values: CDR1 MNHNY, CDR2 SVGAGI (reference sequence). The CDR3 loop spans 16 amino acids. V shed 2 bases and J shed 8 bases, with 21 bases lying between them.

This clonotype was seen a handful of times. The CDR3 loop reads CASSEWRTSGSRKNNEQFF. The CDR3 DNA follows: TGTGCCAGCAGTGAATGGCGGACTAGCGGAAGCCGCAAAAACAATGAGCAGTTCTTC. J is TRBJ2-1 and V is TRBV25-1; 10 nucleotides agree with TRBD2. After removal of 1 base from V and 5 bases from J, the junction contained 14 bases not matched to a gene. The germline V gene encodes CDR1 MGHDK and CDR2 SYGVNS. The CDR3 is made up of 19 amino acids.

This clonotype occurred many times. The V call is TRBV20-1, the J call TRBJ2-7; TRBD1 is a possible D gene (6 bases). The V gene's germline CDR1 is DFQATT and CDR2 SNEGSKA (reference sequence). This CDR3 has 13 residues. Trimming removed 1 base from V and 3 bases from J, with 10 bases in between. This chain's CDR3 is CSARARTDYEQYF. The CDR3 DNA is TGCAGTGCTAGAGCCAGGACAGACTACGAGCAGTACTTC.

The gene calls are TRBV11-2 and TRBJ2-6, with TRBD1 as a possible D gene (5 bases). This CDR3 region has 16 residues. With 3 bases removed from V and 0 bases from J, the gap between germline ends came to 9 bases. Germline V CDR1 and CDR2: SGHAT, FQNNGV. CDR3 amino acids: CASSFTGLSGANVLTF. The CDR3 nucleotides read TGTGCCAGCAGCTTTACAGGTCTCTCTGGGGCCAACGTCCTGACTTTC.

There are a few counts of this clonotype. The rearrangement joins TRBV30 to TRBJ1-6, with TRBD1 matching 7 bases. This CDR3 is 19 amino acids long. Germline V gene lookup returns CDR1 GTSNPN and CDR2 SVGIG (reference sequence). The V gene end was trimmed by 4 bases and the J gene end by 0 bases; junction bases not matched to a gene: 15. The CDR3 DNA follows: TGTGCCTGGAAAAACACAGGGGTCAGATACGGCTCCTATAATTCACCCCTCCACTTT. This encodes CAWKNTGVRYGSYNSPLHF.

This clonotype was counted ten times or more. The gene calls are TRBV11-2 and TRBJ1-4; a possible D gene is TRBD1 (5 bases). V lost 5 bases to trimming and J lost 11 bases, with 12 bases between them. This CDR3 has 12 amino acids. CDR1 and CDR2 from the germline V gene are SGHAT and FQNNGV. The CDR3 is CASSHLTEKLFF. The CDR3, as DNA: TGTGCCAGCAGCCACCTGACAGAGAAACTGTTTTTT.

This clonotype was counted many times. V and J are TRBV18 and TRBJ1-1; D may be TRBD1 (5 bases). The CDR3 is 13 amino acids. V gave up 4 bases and J gave up 5 bases, with 11 bases separating them. Germline loops: CDR1 KGHSH, CDR2 LQKENI. This CDR3 reads CASSREPGTEAFF. The CDR3 DNA is TGTGCCAGCTCACGCGAACCAGGGACTGAAGCTTTCTTT.

In this sample, this clonotype turned up many times. J is TRBJ2-1 and V is TRBV28; the D gene is possibly TRBD2 (6 bases). The CDR3 sequence is 17 residues long. Germline CDR1 reads MDHEN; CDR2 reads SYDVKM. The V gene lost 10 bases and the J gene lost 2 bases, with 24 bases spanning the gap. CDR3 DNA sequence: TGTGCCACCGCGACACCGCCGGGACTGCAGGCCTACAATGAGCAGTTCTTC. Translated: CATATPPGLQAYNEQFF.